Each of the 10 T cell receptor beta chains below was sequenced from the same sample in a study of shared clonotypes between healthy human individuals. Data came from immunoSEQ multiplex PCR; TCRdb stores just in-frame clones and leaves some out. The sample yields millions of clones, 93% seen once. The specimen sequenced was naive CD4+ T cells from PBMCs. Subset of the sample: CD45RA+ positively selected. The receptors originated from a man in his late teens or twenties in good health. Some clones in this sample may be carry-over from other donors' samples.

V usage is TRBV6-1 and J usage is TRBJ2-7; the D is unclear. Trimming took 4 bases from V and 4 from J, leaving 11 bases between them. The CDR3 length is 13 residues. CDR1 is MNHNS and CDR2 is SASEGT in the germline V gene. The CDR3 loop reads CASSVVLRYEQYF. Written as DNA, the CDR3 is TGTGCCAGCAGTGTCGTCTTAAGGTACGAGCAGTACTTC.

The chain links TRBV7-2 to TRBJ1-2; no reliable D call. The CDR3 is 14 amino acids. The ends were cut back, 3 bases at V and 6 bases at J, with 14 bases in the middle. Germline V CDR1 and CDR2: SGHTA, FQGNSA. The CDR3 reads CASSFSRRIDGYTF. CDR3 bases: TGTGCCAGCAGCTTCTCTCGTCGTATCGATGGCTACACCTTC.

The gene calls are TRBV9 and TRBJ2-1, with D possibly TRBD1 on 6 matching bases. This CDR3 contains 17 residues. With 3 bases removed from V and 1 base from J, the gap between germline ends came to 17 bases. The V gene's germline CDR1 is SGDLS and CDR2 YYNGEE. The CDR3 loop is CASSAPPGHISYNEQFF. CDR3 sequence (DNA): TGTGCCAGCAGCGCTCCCCCGGGACATATTTCCTACAATGAGCAGTTCTTC.

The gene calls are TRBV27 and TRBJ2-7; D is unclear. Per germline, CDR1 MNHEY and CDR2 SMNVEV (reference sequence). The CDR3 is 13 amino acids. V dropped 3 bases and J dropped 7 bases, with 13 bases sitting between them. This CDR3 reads CASSFTTVPEQYF. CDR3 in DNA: TGTGCCAGCAGTTTCACGACCGTTCCGGAGCAGTACTTC.

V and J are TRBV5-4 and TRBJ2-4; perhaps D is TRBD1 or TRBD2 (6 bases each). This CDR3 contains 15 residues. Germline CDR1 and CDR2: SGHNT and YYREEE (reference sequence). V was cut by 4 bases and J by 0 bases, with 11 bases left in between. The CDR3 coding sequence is TGTGCCAGCAGCCGAGGGGGGCTAGCCAAAAACATTCAGTACTTC. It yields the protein CASSRGGLAKNIQYF. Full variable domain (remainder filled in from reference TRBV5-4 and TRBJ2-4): ETGVTQSPTHLIKTRGQQVTLRCSSQSGHNTVSWYQQALGQGPQFIFQYYREEENGRGNFPPRFSGLQFPNYSSELNVNALELDDSALYLCASSRGGLAKNIQYFGAGTRLSVL.

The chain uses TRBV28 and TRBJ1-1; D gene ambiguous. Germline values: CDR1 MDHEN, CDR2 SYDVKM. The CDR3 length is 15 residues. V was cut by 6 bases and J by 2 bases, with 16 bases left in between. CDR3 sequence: CASRDYRRSNTEAFF. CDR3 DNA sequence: TGTGCCAGCAGAGATTACAGAAGATCTAACACTGAAGCTTTCTTT.

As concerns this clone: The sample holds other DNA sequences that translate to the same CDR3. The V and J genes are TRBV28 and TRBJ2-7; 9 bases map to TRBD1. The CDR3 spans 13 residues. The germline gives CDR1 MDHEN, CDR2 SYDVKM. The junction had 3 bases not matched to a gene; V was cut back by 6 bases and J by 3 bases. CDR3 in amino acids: CASRGQGDYEQYF. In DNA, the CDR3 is TGTGCCAGCAGGGGACAGGGTGACTACGAGCAGTACTTC.

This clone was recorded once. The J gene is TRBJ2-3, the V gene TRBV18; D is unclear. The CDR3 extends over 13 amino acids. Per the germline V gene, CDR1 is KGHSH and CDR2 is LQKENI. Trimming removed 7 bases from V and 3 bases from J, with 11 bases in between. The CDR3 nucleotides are TGTGCCAGCTTCGGCTCTGGGACAGATACGCAGTATTTT. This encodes CASFGSGTDTQYF.

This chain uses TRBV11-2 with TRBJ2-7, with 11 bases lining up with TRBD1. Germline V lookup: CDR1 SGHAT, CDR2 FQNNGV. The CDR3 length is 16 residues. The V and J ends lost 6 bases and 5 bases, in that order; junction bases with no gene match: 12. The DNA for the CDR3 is TGTGCCAGCAGGCCTTTTGGGGACAGGGGGTTCAACGAGCAGTACTTC. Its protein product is CASRPFGDRGFNEQYF.

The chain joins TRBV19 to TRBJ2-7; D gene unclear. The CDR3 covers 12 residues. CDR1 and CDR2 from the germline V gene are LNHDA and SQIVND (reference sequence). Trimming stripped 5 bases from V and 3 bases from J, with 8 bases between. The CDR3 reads CASSQFGYEQYF. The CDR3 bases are TGTGCCAGTAGTCAGTTTGGCTACGAGCAGTACTTC. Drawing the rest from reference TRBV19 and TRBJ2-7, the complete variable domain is DGGITQSPKYLFRKEGQNVTLSCEQNLNHDAMYWYRQDPGQGLRLIYYSQIVNDFQKGDIAEGYSVSREKKESFPLTVTSAQKNPTAFYLCASSQFGYEQYFGPGTRLTVT.